Listed below are T cell receptor beta chains from one sample, sequenced in a study of T-cell reconstitution after alpha-beta-depleted transplantation in children. TCRdb independently ran MiXCR on the PCR reads; one entry per CDR3 protein. The table shows about 580,000 distinct CDR3 sequences, with 23% occurring only once. The sample was PBMCs, mostly from graft donor cells, taken 360 days after TCRalphabeta/CD19-depleted stem cell transplant. These receptors all come from a boy less than two years old who had a stem cell transplant for acute myeloid leukemia, so the T cells may come from the graft donor. Each CDR3 is given with its conserved first and last residue. Fields, in order: V gene, J gene, clone size, D gene, CDR3 protein, CDR3 DNA. D genes are given only for firm matches. Only some rows state a clone size, as once, few, many or a class for expanded clones.

V gene: TRBV27
J gene: TRBJ2-5
clone size: many
D gene: -
CDR3 protein: CASSFAGTQETQYF
CDR3 DNA: TGTGCCAGCAGTTTTGCGGGGACCCAAGAGACCCAGTACTTC

V gene: TRBV6-5
J gene: TRBJ2-7
clone size: -
D gene: -
CDR3 protein: CASSYSMGGLEQYF
CDR3 DNA: TGTGCCAGCAGTTACTCGATGGGTGGTCTCGAGCAGTACTTC

V gene: TRBV7-2
J gene: TRBJ2-7
clone size: many
D gene: -
CDR3 protein: CASSLEMRAYEQYF
CDR3 DNA: TGTGCCAGCAGCTTAGAAATGCGGGCCTACGAGCAGTACTTC

V gene: TRBV7-2
J gene: TRBJ2-3
clone size: -
D gene: TRBD1
CDR3 protein: CASSLVGQGGTDTQYF
CDR3 DNA: TGTGCCAGCAGCTTAGTGGGACAGGGAGGCACAGATACGCAGTATTTT

V gene: TRBV27
J gene: TRBJ2-2
clone size: -
D gene: -
CDR3 protein: CASSLLPRYTGELFF
CDR3 DNA: TGTGCCAGCAGTTTATTGCCCAGATACACCGGGGAGCTGTTTTTT

V gene: TRBV11-2
J gene: TRBJ2-3
clone size: -
D gene: -
CDR3 protein: CASSLSLDRNTQYF
CDR3 DNA: TGTGCCAGCAGCCTCTCTCTTGACAGGAATACGCAGTATTTT

V gene: TRBV20-1
J gene: TRBJ2-1
clone size: -
D gene: TRBD2
CDR3 protein: CSARDRGTSGGLREQFF
CDR3 DNA: TGCAGTGCTAGAGATCGGGGAACTAGCGGGGGTCTACGGGAGCAGTTCTTC

V gene: TRBV5-1
J gene: TRBJ2-3
clone size: many
D gene: -
CDR3 protein: CASSPPGNTQYF
CDR3 DNA: TGCGCCAGCAGCCCCCCAGGGAATACGCAGTATTTT

V gene: TRBV5-4
J gene: TRBJ2-2
clone size: many
D gene: TRBD1
CDR3 protein: CASSFIWDRDTGELFF
CDR3 DNA: TGTGCCAGCAGCTTTATCTGGGACAGGGACACCGGGGAGCTGTTTTTT

V gene: TRBV4-1
J gene: TRBJ1-1
clone size: -
D gene: -
CDR3 protein: CASSQGETEAFF
CDR3 DNA: TGCGCCAGCAGCCAAGGGGAAACTGAAGCTTTCTTT

V gene: TRBV5-1
J gene: TRBJ2-7
clone size: many
D gene: TRBD1
CDR3 protein: CASSFNRDRPGEQYF
CDR3 DNA: TGCGCCAGCAGCTTTAACCGGGACAGGCCCGGGGAGCAGTACTTC

V gene: TRBV28
J gene: TRBJ2-1
clone size: -
D gene: -
CDR3 protein: CASSYPGATYNEQFF
CDR3 DNA: TGTGCCAGCAGCTATCCGGGGGCAACGTACAATGAGCAGTTCTTC

V gene: TRBV9
J gene: TRBJ2-3
clone size: many
D gene: -
CDR3 protein: CASSSLTGDTQYF
CDR3 DNA: TGTGCCAGCAGCTCCCTAACGGGAGATACGCAGTATTTT

V gene: TRBV3-1
J gene: TRBJ2-3
clone size: few
D gene: -
CDR3 protein: CASSQGYPDTQYF
CDR3 DNA: TGTGCCAGCAGCCAAGGGTATCCAGATACGCAGTATTTT

V gene: TRBV20-1
J gene: TRBJ2-5
clone size: many
D gene: -
CDR3 protein: CSARNGGETQYF
CDR3 DNA: TGCAGTGCTAGAAACGGAGGGGAGACCCAGTACTTC

V gene: TRBV16
J gene: TRBJ2-4
clone size: -
D gene: TRBD2
CDR3 protein: CASSQYKRGAAKNIQYF
CDR3 DNA: TGTGCCAGCAGCCAATATAAGCGGGGTGCGGCCAAAAACATTCAGTACTTC

V gene: TRBV24-1
J gene: TRBJ2-3
clone size: few
D gene: -
CDR3 protein: CASRGASADTQYF
CDR3 DNA: TGTGCCTCCCGCGGCGCCAGCGCAGATACGCAGTATTTT

V gene: TRBV18
J gene: TRBJ2-4
clone size: many
D gene: -
CDR3 protein: CASSPPEAKNIQYF
CDR3 DNA: TGTGCCAGCTCACCACCAGAAGCCAAAAACATTCAGTACTTC

V gene: TRBV14
J gene: TRBJ1-1
clone size: few
D gene: -
CDR3 protein: CASSQIQPPPGVNTEAFF
CDR3 DNA: TGTGCCAGCAGCCAAATTCAACCCCCCCCGGGGGTGAACACTGAAGCTTTCTTT

V gene: TRBV12-3/TRBV12-4
J gene: TRBJ1-4
clone size: many
D gene: -
CDR3 protein: CASTPQGRYEKLFF
CDR3 DNA: TGTGCCAGCACCCCCCAGGGGAGGTATGAAAAACTGTTTTTT

V gene: TRBV5-6
J gene: TRBJ2-2
clone size: -
D gene: -
CDR3 protein: CASSLSPNTGELFF
CDR3 DNA: TGTGCCAGCAGCTTGTCCCCTAACACCGGGGAGCTGTTTTTT

V gene: TRBV12-3/TRBV12-4
J gene: TRBJ2-4
clone size: -
D gene: TRBD2
CDR3 protein: CASSLESVGLAATKNIQYF
CDR3 DNA: TGTGCCAGCAGTTTAGAAAGTGTAGGACTAGCGGCAACCAAAAACATTCAGTACTTC